A single TCR beta chain is shown here with its context. The germline V gene has CDR1 MNHEY and CDR2 SVGAGI. The germline V and J ends were trimmed by 1 base and 1 base, with 10 bases remaining between them. This CDR3 spans 15 amino acids. TCRdb keeps only in-frame clones here, not all; method: immunoSEQ multiplex PCR. The sample lists over 50,000 clones; about 90% were seen once. The sample belongs to a study of OX40 agonist ivuxolimab in advanced cancers. The chain recombines TRBV6-5 with TRBJ2-5; D is unresolved. The TCR sequence derives from an adult with an advanced solid tumor such as melanoma, head and neck, liver or kidney cancer. The sequencing used CD4+ or CD8+ T cells sorted from blood, collected in a trial of the OX40 agonist ivuxolimab. The DNA for the CDR3 is TGTGCCAGCAGTTACTTCCTAGGGCCCCAAGAGACCCAGTACTTC. It translates to CASSYFLGPQETQYF.